What follows is one TCR beta chain and its context. This entry comes from a study of T cell changes during pregnancy in multiple sclerosis. Generated by immunoSEQ multiplex PCR, the TCRdb table keeps only in-frame clones and is missing some. Among approximately 89,000 clones listed, about 94% were seen once. The V segment lost 1 base and the J segment 1 base; nucleotides outside the gene matches: 1. Germline-derived CDR1 and CDR2 are SGHNT and YENEEA. The CDR3 extends over 15 amino acids. The sequencing used peripheral blood, collected after pregnancy. This chain connects TRBV11-3 to TRBJ2-7; 10 bases line up with TRBD2. The TCR originated in a female donor in good health, enrolled as a control in a pregnancy study. CDR3 in DNA: TGTGCCAGCAGCTTAGCGACTAGCGGGTCCTACGAGCAGTACTTC. It is translated as CASSLATSGSYEQYF.